These 21 T cell receptor beta chains came from one sample sequenced in a study of T cell responses to AZD1222 COVID-19 vaccine. TCRdb's table, derived via immunoSEQ multiplex PCR, lists solely in-frame clones and lacks some. This sample has more than 150,000 clones, with approximately 92% found just once. The sequences come from peripheral blood, collected on day 0 of AZD1222 vaccination. These TCRs come from an adult in good health.

The chain couples TRBV6-1 to TRBJ1-1; no clear D. The CDR3 has 14 residues. In germline, CDR1 is MNHNS, CDR2 SASEGT. The V gene lost 3 bases and the J gene lost 1 base, with 9 bases spanning the gap. The CDR3 DNA reads as TGTGCCAGCAGTGAGGCTCACGGGAACACTGAAGCTTTCTTT. Its translation is CASSEAHGNTEAFF.

The rearrangement joins TRBV6-5 to TRBJ1-2; D unresolved. CDR3 length: 14 amino acids. Germline lookup yields CDR1 MNHEY and CDR2 SVGAGI. V was shortened by 5 bases and J by 2 bases, with 12 bases between the two germline ends. CDR3 nucleotide sequence: TGTGCCAGCAGTCGCACAGAGCTAAACTATGGCTACACCTTC. It encodes CASSRTELNYGYTF.

The rearrangement joins TRBV7-9 to TRBJ1-2; D is perhaps TRBD1 (6 bases). In germline, CDR1 is SEHNR, CDR2 FQNEAQ (reference sequence). This CDR3 is 19 amino acids long. V lost 2 bases and J lost 7, with 29 bases in between. CDR3 nucleotide sequence: TGTGCCAGCAGCTTAAGCCTAAGGACAGCTCCGGAATATATAGGTGGCTACACCTTC. It translates to CASSLSLRTAPEYIGGYTF.

The count of this clone is one. V is TRBV18 and J is TRBJ2-7; D may be TRBD2 (5 bases). The CDR3 spans 13 residues. V was clipped by 2 bases and J by 4 bases, with 9 bases between them. CDR1 is KGHSH and CDR2 is LQKENI in the germline V gene. CDR3 in amino acids: CASSPGRGYEQYF. The CDR3, as DNA: TGTGCCAGCTCACCAGGAAGAGGGTACGAGCAGTACTTC.

The chain employs TRBV14 and TRBJ1-2, with unresolved D. Deletions cut 4 bases from V and 0 bases from J, with 12 bases between. Germline V CDR1 and CDR2: SGHDN, FVKESK. This CDR3 has 15 amino acids. CDR3 residues: CASSPSDGANYGYTF. The CDR3 DNA follows: TGTGCCAGCAGCCCCAGCGACGGGGCTAACTATGGCTACACCTTC.

This clone was found a few times. V and J are TRBV12-3 or TRBV12-4 and TRBJ2-2; no firm D call. The CDR3 is 13 residues long. V was trimmed by 3 bases and J by 4 bases, leaving 6 bases between them. The CDR3 spells CASSFRSTGELFF. The CDR3 bases are TGTGCCAGCAGTTTTAGGAGCACCGGGGAGCTGTTTTTT.

The DNA for the CDR3 is TGCGCCAGCAGTGAGTCGACTCCTCAGGATAGCGGTTATAGTTCCTACGAGCAGTACTTC. Protein product: CASSESTPQDSGYSSYEQYF. The chain links TRBV10-2 to TRBJ2-7; maybe TRBD2 (6 bases). V shed 0 bases and J shed 1 base, with 25 bases lying between them. The CDR3 spans 20 residues. Germline V CDR1 and CDR2: WSHSY, SAAADI.

The chain recombines TRBV10-3 with TRBJ1-4; weak D call: TRBD1 (5 bases). This CDR3 has 15 residues. The V and J ends lost 4 bases and 3 bases respectively, with 12 bases between them. Per germline, CDR1 ENHRY and CDR2 SYGVKD. Here the CDR3 DNA reads TGTGCCATCAGTGCGGCACAGGCGCCTAATGAAAAACTGTTTTTT. Translating it yields CAISAAQAPNEKLFF.

The chain carries TRBV7-9 and TRBJ1-3; D unclear. The V end lost 0 bases, the J end lost 3 bases, and 9 bases lay between the germline ends. Germline V CDR1 and CDR2: SEHNR, FQNEAQ (reference sequence). The CDR3 spans 15 residues. CDR3 DNA: TGTGCCAGCAGCTTAGCAGGGATGGGTGGAAACACCATATATTTT. Amino acids: CASSLAGMGGNTIYF.

The chain recombines TRBV6-2 or TRBV6-3 with TRBJ2-2; 9 nucleotides agree with TRBD1. Germline V gene sequence: CDR1 MNHEY, CDR2 SVGEGT. The CDR3 runs to 16 residues. V shed 2 bases and J 6 bases; nucleotides not matched to a gene: 7. CDR3 sequence (DNA): TGTGCCAGCAGTTACACGGGACAGGGAGGGGCCGGGGAGCTGTTTTTT. This translates into CASSYTGQGGAGELFF.

This rearrangement joins TRBV5-1 to TRBJ1-4; 7 nucleotides match TRBD1. J lost 8 bases, V lost 0 bases, and 4 bases had no gene match. This CDR3 is built from 14 residues. Germline loops: CDR1 SGHRS, CDR2 YFSETQ. Here the CDR3 reads CASSLGQGMEKLFF. The CDR3 nucleotides read TGCGCCAGCAGCTTGGGACAGGGAATGGAAAAACTGTTTTTT.

The chain recombines TRBV30 with TRBJ2-2; TRBD1 is a possible D gene (6 bases). CDR1 GTSNPN and CDR2 SVGIG come from the germline V gene (reference sequence). The CDR3 is 17 residues long. V was cut by 3 bases and J by 1 base, with 18 bases left in between. In nucleotides, the CDR3 is TGTGCCTGGAGCGAACCCTGGGGGACAATGAACACCGGGGAGCTGTTTTTT. Residues: CAWSEPWGTMNTGELFF.

The table lists this clone with a count of one. The chain has TRBV19 and TRBJ2-1; the match to TRBD2 covers 14 bases. Looked up from germline, CDR1 is LNHDA and CDR2 is SQIVND (reference sequence). Losses at the gene ends were 2 bases for V and 2 bases for J; bases not matched to a gene: 8. This CDR3 is built from 19 residues. CDR3 nucleotide sequence: TGTGCCAGTAGTATAAACACGGGACTAGCGGGAGCCCCCTACAATGAGCAGTTCTTC. Protein product: CASSINTGLAGAPYNEQFF.

V gene TRBV9 combines with J gene TRBJ2-3; 9 positions agree with TRBD2. CDR1 and CDR2 from the germline V gene are SGDLS and YYNGEE. The J segment lost 5 bases and the V segment lost 4 bases, leaving 20 bases of the junction unmatched. The CDR3 runs to 19 residues. The CDR3 loop is CASSSGLAYTISYVDTQYF. The CDR3 region has the DNA TGTGCCAGCAGCTCCGGACTAGCGTACACTATCAGTTATGTAGATACGCAGTATTTT.

This sequence joins TRBV7-9 and TRBJ2-5; D tentatively reads TRBD1 or TRBD2 (5 bases each). This CDR3 is built from 12 residues. The germline CDR1 and CDR2 sequences are SEHNR and FQNEAQ (reference sequence). V lost 5 bases, J lost 10 bases, and 14 bases lay in between. The CDR3 bases are TGTGCCAGCAGCGGGGACCCCGTGATCCAGTACTTC. It encodes CASSGDPVIQYF. The entire variable domain, with the rest obtained from reference TRBV7-9 and TRBJ2-5, is as follows: DTGVSQNPRHKITKRGQNVTFRCDPISEHNRLYWYRQTLGQGPEFLTYFQNEAQLEKSRLLSDRFSAERPKGSFSTLEIQRTEQGDSAMYLCASSGDPVIQYFGPGTRLLVL.

The chain employs TRBV18 and TRBJ2-6; D may match TRBD1 or TRBD2 (5 bases each). In germline, CDR1 is KGHSH, CDR2 LQKENI. V was pared by 2 bases and J by 1 base, with 6 bases between. The CDR3 loop spans 15 amino acids. CDR3 sequence: CASSPWGSGANVLTF. The CDR3 coding sequence is TGTGCCAGCTCACCATGGGGGTCTGGGGCCAACGTCCTGACTTTC.

The rearrangement uses TRBV11-2 and TRBJ2-1; 10 nucleotides align to TRBD2. With V trimmed by 5 bases and J by 7 bases, 14 bases remained unmatched. Germline V lookup: CDR1 SGHAT, CDR2 FQNNGV. This CDR3 is built from 17 residues. The CDR3 here is CASSPPGLAGVDNEQFF. The CDR3 DNA reads as TGTGCCAGCAGCCCCCCCGGGCTAGCGGGAGTTGATAATGAGCAGTTCTTC.

V usage is TRBV24-1 and J usage is TRBJ1-5; D is uncertain. The CDR3 has 12 residues. Per the germline V gene, CDR1 is KGHDR and CDR2 is SFDVKD. Trimming removed 1 base from V and 7 bases from J, with 4 bases in between. In nucleotides, the CDR3 is TGTGCCACCAGTGATTTTGGCCAGCCCCAGCATTTT. This encodes CATSDFGQPQHF.

Here the CDR3 DNA reads TGCGCCAGCAGCTTTAGAACGTCGGACAGGGGATTCTCCTACAATGAGCAGTTCTTC. Amino acids: CASSFRTSDRGFSYNEQFF. The J gene is TRBJ2-1, the V gene TRBV5-1, with 9 positions matching TRBD1. The length of the CDR3 is 19 residues. Germline V gene data show CDR1 as SGHRS and CDR2 as YFSETQ. Losses at the gene ends were 2 bases for V and 0 bases for J; bases not matched to a gene: 12.

The genes are TRBV27 and TRBJ2-7, with 10 bases lining up with TRBD2. From germline, CDR1 is MNHEY and CDR2 SMNVEV (reference sequence). The CDR3 covers 16 residues. V was pared by 6 bases and J by 7 bases, with 15 bases of the junction left unmatched. CDR3 sequence reads: CASRILSGRATGEQYF. In nucleotides, the CDR3 is TGTGCCAGCAGGATACTCAGCGGGAGGGCCACGGGGGAGCAGTACTTC.

This chain connects TRBV10-3 to TRBJ1-1, with D possibly TRBD1 on 6 matching bases. This CDR3 is 14 amino acids long. CDR1 ENHRY and CDR2 SYGVKD come from the germline V gene. With 7 bases removed from V and 1 base from J, the gap between germline ends came to 13 bases. The CDR3 nucleotides are TGTGCCATCACCGAGAGGGGGGAGAACACTGAAGCTTTCTTT. Protein: CAITERGENTEAFF.